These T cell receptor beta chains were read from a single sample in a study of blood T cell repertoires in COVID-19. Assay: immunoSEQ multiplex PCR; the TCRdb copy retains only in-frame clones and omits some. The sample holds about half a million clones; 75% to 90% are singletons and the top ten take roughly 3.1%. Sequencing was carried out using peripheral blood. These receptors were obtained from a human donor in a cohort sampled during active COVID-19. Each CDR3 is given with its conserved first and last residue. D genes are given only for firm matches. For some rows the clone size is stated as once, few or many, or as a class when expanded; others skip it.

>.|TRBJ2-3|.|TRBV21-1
CASSKAMAGGTDTQYF
TGTGCCAGCAGCAAAGCGATGGCAGGGGGCACAGATACGCAGTATTTT
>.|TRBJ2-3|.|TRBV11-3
CASSSLSSTDTQYF
TGTGCCAGCAGCTCTCTCTCTAGCACAGATACGCAGTATTTT
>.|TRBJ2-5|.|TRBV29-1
CSVLTGRLEETQYF
TGCAGCGTTTTGACAGGGAGGTTGGAAGAGACCCAGTACTTC
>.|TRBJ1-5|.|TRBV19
CASSMEVWQGSNQPQHF
TGTGCCAGTAGTATGGAAGTGTGGCAGGGGAGCAATCAGCCCCAGCATTTT
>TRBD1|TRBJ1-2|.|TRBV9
CASSSGQEISGYTF
TGTGCCAGCAGCTCCGGACAGGAAATCTCTGGCTACACCTTC
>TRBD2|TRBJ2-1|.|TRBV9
CASSVQISGRAYNEQFF
TGTGCCAGCAGCGTCCAGATTAGCGGGAGGGCCTACAATGAGCAGTTCTTC
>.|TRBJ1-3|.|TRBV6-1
CASSELAVGSGNTIYF
TGTGCCAGCAGTGAGTTGGCGGTTGGCTCTGGAAACACCATATATTTT
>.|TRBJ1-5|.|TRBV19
CASSPRGGNQPQHF
TGTGCCAGTAGTCCCCGGGGTGGCAATCAGCCCCAGCATTTT
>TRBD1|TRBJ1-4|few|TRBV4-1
CASSQEPGQGYEKLFF
TGCGCCAGCAGCCAAGAACCGGGACAGGGGTATGAAAAACTGTTTTTT
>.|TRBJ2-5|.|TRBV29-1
CSVAGPGVQETQYF
TGCAGCGTTGCGGGCCCGGGGGTACAAGAGACCCAGTACTTC
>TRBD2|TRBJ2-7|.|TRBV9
CASSVGEREGKYEQYF
TGTGCCAGCAGCGTAGGGGAGCGGGAGGGAAAATACGAGCAGTACTTC
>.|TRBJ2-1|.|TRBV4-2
CASSQDRTDWNEQFF
TGTGCCAGCAGCCAAGATCGAACGGACTGGAATGAGCAGTTCTTC
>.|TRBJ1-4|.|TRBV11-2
CASSFPSSRGGKLFF
TGTGCCAGCAGCTTCCCGAGCTCGAGGGGGGGAAAACTGTTTTTT
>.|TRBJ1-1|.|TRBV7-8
CASSLTTVTEAFF
TGTGCCAGCAGCTTAACGACAGTCACTGAAGCTTTCTTT
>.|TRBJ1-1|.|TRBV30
CAWRRVNTEAFF
TGTGCCTGGAGGCGAGTGAACACTGAAGCTTTCTTT
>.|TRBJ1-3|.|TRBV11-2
CASSATQDGNTIYF
TGTGCCAGCAGCGCCACGCAGGATGGAAACACCATATATTTT
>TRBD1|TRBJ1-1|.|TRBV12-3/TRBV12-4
CASRWDRHTEAFF
TGTGCCAGCAGGTGGGACAGGCACACTGAAGCTTTCTTT
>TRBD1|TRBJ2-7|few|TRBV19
CASSIDGQGPSEQYF
TGTGCCAGTAGTATAGACGGACAGGGTCCATCCGAGCAGTACTTC
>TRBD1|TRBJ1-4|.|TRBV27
CAKLTDRGPNNEKLFF
TGTGCCAAACTAACAGACAGGGGACCGAATAATGAAAAACTGTTTTTT
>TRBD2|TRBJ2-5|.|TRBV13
CASSLGTSGRSGEETQYF
TGTGCCAGCAGCTTAGGGACTAGCGGGAGATCAGGGGAAGAGACCCAGTACTTC
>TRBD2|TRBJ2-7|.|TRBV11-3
CASSPGLAGRYEQYF
TGTGCCAGCAGCCCGGGACTAGCGGGGCGATACGAGCAGTACTTC
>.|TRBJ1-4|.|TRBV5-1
CASSLGLGSGVNEKLFF
TGCGCCAGCAGCTTGGGGCTTGGTTCCGGGGTAAATGAAAAACTGTTTTTT
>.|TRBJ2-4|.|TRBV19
CASSPYQQDKNIQYF
TGTGCCAGTAGCCCTTACCAACAAGACAAAAACATTCAGTACTTC
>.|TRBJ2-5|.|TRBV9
CASSVERREKETQYF
TGTGCCAGCAGCGTCGAACGTCGGGAAAAAGAGACCCAGTACTTC
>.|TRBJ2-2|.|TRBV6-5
CASNSDWTNTGELFF
TGTGCCAGCAATTCGGACTGGACGAACACCGGGGAGCTGTTTTTT
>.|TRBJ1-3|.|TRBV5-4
CASSTQGNSGNTIYF
TGTGCCAGCAGCACCCAGGGGAACTCTGGAAACACCATATATTTT
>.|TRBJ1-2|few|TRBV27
CASSFVQGIGYTF
TGTGCCAGCAGTTTTGTACAGGGAATCGGCTACACCTTC
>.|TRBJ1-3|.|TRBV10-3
CAISLRQNSGNTIYF
TGTGCCATCAGTTTGAGACAGAACTCTGGAAACACCATATATTTT
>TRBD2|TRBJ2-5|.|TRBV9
CASSVYAWSGRRETQYF
TGTGCCAGCAGCGTGTACGCTTGGAGCGGGAGGCGAGAGACCCAGTACTTC
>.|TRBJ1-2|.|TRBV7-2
CASSSPRTDGYTF
TGTGCCAGCAGCTCCCCCCGGACAGATGGCTACACCTTC
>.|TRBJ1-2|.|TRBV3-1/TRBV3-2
CASSQGATLDYGYTF
TGTGCCAGCAGCCAAGGAGCAACGCTCGACTATGGCTACACCTTC
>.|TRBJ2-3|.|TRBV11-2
CASSFSSASTDTQYF
TGTGCCAGCAGCTTTTCCAGTGCTAGCACAGATACGCAGTATTTT
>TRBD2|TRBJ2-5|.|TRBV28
CASSLFSRASGRTTRRETQYF
TGTGCCAGCAGTTTATTCTCCAGGGCTAGCGGGAGAACCACACGCCGAGAGACCCAGTACTTC
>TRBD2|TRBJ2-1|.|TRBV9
CASSPTSRATYNEQFF
TGTGCCAGCAGCCCGACTAGCAGAGCCACCTACAATGAGCAGTTCTTC
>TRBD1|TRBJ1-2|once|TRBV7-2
CASSLVGTGVGYTF
TGTGCCAGCAGCTTAGTTGGGACAGGGGTTGGCTACACCTTC
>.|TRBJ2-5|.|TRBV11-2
CASSPLTVSLQSAQYF
TGTGCCAGCAGCCCCCTCACGGTTTCCCTCCAATCGGCCCAGTACTTC
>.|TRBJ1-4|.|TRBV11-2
CASSLVGGVNEKLFF
TGTGCCAGCAGCTTAGTAGGAGGGGTTAATGAAAAACTGTTTTTT
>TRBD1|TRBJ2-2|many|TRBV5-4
CASSGTGTGELFF
TGTGCCAGCAGCGGGACAGGGACCGGGGAGCTGTTTTTT
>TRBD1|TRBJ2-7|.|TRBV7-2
CASSHPPGTGREQYF
TGTGCCAGCAGCCATCCTCCCGGGACAGGGCGCGAGCAGTACTTC
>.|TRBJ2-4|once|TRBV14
CASSQAGGLAKNIQYF
TGTGCCAGCAGCCAAGCCGGAGGCCTAGCCAAAAACATTCAGTACTTC
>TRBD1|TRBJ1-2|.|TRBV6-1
CASSAQPTGALGGYTF
TGTGCCAGCAGTGCTCAACCGACAGGGGCTTTAGGTGGCTACACCTTC
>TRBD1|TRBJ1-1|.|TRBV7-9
CASSDRTGWDTEAFF
TGTGCCAGCAGCGACCGGACAGGATGGGACACTGAAGCTTTCTTT
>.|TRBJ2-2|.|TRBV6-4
CASSDLETGNTGELFF
TGTGCCAGCAGTGACTTAGAGACAGGGAACACCGGGGAGCTGTTTTTT